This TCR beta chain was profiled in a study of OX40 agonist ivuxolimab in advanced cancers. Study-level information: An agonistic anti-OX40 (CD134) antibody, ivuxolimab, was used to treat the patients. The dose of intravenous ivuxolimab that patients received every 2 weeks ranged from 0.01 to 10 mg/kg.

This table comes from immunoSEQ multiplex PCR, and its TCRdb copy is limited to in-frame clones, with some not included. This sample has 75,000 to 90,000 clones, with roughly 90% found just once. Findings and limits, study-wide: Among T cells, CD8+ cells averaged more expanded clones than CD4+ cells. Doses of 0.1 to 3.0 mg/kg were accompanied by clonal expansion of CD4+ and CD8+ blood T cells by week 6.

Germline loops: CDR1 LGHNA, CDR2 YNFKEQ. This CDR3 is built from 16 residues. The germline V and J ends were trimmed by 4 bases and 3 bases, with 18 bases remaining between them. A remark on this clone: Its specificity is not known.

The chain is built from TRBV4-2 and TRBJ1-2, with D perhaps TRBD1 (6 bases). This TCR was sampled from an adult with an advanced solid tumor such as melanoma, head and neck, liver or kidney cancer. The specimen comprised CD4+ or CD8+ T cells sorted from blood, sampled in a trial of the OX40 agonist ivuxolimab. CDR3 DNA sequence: TGTGCCAGCAGCCTCGGGAGGGGGGGGTCGGACTATGGCTACACCTTC. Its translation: CASSLGRGGSDYGYTF.